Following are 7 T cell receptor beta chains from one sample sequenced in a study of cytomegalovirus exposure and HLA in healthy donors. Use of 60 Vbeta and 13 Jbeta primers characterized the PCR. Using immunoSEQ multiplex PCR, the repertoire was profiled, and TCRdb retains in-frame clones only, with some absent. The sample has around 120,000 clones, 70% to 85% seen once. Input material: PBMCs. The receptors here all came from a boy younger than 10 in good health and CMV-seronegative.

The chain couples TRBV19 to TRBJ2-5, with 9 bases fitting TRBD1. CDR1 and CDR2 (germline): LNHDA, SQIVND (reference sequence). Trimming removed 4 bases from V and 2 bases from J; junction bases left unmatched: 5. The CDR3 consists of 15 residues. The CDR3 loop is CASSTRTGEQETQYF. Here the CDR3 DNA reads TGTGCCAGTAGTACCCGGACAGGGGAACAAGAGACCCAGTACTTC.

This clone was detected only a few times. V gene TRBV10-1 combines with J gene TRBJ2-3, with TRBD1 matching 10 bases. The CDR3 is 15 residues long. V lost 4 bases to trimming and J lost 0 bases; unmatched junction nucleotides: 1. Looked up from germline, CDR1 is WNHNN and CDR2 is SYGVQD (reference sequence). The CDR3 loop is CASSVGQGSTDTQYF. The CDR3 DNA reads TGCGCCAGCAGTGTGGGACAGGGGAGCACAGATACGCAGTATTTT.

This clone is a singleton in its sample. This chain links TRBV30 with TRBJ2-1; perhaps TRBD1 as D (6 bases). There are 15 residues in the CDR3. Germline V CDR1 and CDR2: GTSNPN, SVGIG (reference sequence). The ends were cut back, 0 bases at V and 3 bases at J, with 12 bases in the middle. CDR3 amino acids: CAWSVGQGFYNEQFF. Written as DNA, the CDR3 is TGTGCCTGGAGTGTCGGGCAGGGGTTCTACAATGAGCAGTTCTTC.

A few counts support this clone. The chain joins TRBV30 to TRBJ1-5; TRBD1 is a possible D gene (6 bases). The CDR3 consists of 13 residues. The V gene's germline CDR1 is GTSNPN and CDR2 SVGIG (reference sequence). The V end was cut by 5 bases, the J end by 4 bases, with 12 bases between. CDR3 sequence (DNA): TGTGCCTGGGACGGCCAGGGGAATCAGCCCCAGCATTTT. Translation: CAWDGQGNQPQHF.

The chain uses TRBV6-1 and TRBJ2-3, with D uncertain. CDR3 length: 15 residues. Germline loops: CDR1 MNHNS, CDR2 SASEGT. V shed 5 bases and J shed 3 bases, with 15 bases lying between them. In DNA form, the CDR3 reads TGTGCCAGCAGTTCTCAGGCCAGTCGGACAGATACGCAGTATTTT. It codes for CASSSQASRTDTQYF.

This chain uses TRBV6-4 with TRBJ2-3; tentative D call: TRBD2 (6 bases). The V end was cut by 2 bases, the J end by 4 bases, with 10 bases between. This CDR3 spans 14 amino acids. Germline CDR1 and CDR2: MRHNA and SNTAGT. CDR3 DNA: TGTGCCAGCAGTGACCGGGTAGCGGCAGATACGCAGTATTTT. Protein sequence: CASSDRVAADTQYF.

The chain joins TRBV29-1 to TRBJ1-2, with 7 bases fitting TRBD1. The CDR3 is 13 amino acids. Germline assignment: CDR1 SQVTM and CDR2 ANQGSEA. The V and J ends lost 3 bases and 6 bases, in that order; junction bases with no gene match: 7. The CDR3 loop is CSVERGRIDGYTF. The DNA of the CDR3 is TGCAGCGTTGAGAGGGGGCGTATCGATGGCTACACCTTC.